This T cell receptor beta chain was documented in a study of T-cell reconstitution after alpha-beta-depleted transplantation in children (dated by TCRdb to the mid-2010s). General notes on the study: Using TCR repertoire profiling, the study followed T-cell immune reconstitution in a quantitative way in children after TCRalphabeta/CD19-depleted allogeneic hematopoietic cell transplantation. Findings and caveats that apply to the study as a whole: Over subsequent months, a decline in hyperexpanded clone frequencies was noted, and after one year, T-cell counts and TCRbeta diversity were mostly ascribed to newly produced T cells. The apparently early recovery of alphabetaT-cell counts about two months after transplant reportedly depended on only several hundred rapidly expanded clones that came from non-depleted graft cells. In some patients, the high TCRbeta diversity seen at day 60 was put down to recipient T cells and intrathymic progenitors that had survived conditioning.

The library relied on PCR. The sequencer was an Illumina HiSeq 2500. TCR libraries were prepared with molecular barcoding, using unique molecular identifiers to normalize TCRbeta repertoire quantification. TCRdb took the public reads, trimmed them with fastp at Q25, ran MiXCR for clone calling and kept in-frame beta chains. Rows are combined by CDR3 protein, so each entry shows the most common genes and DNA. This sample has about 470,000 distinct CDR3 sequences in its table, and roughly 43% of those were observed once. Approximately 30% of the sample lies in the top ten. The treatment or condition label, as the study defines it: allogeneic hematopoietic cell transplantation with graft depleted of TCRalphabeta T cells and CD19 B cells. Transplant recipients were children who received TCRalphabeta/CD19-depleted allogeneic hematopoietic cell grafts. From the cysteine through the phenylalanine, the CDR3 covers 11 amino acids. Of the read, only the CDR3 DNA is kept; its 33 bases are in frame from base 1. CDR1 and CDR2 (MDHEN, SYDVKM) derive from the germline V gene. Trimmed from V: 6 bases; trimmed from J: 15 bases; junction bases lacking a gene match: 5.

About this clonotype: There is no known antigen for this receptor. Base qualities are not at hand, and no much larger clone is one base apart.

The sequence derives from a girl aged 2 to 9 with aplastic anemia, due to receive a stem cell transplant. Sequencing was performed on PBMCs, taken before TCRalphabeta/CD19-depleted stem cell transplant. The chain was built from TRBV28 and TRBJ2-1; 10 central bases correspond to TRBD1. The bases are TGTGCCAGCAGCCACCGGGACAGGGGGTTCTTC. Protein translation: CASSHRDRGFF.